This T cell receptor (beta chain) came from a study of T cells in Graves' hyperthyroidism and ophthalmopathy. Authors of the study amplified TCR beta CDR3 regions from RNA transcripts. First-round RT-PCR with HTBI primers amplified the TCR CDR3 region. Using its own MiXCR run on the multiplex PCR reads, TCRdb lists one record per CDR3 protein. The table includes about 610,000 distinct CDR3 sequences, about half detected once. This clonotype was detected ten times or more. As yet, its antigen is unknown. Graves' hyperthyroidism showing no ophthalmopathy progression within 18 months was considered stable. It was uncontrolled infection, other autoimmune disease, pregnancy or lactation that excluded patients. Diagnosis relied on clinical symptoms, serum thyroxine and TRAb, thyroid ultrasound and orbital computed tomography. Germline V gene data show CDR1 as SGHVS and CDR2 as FQNEAQ. Trimming took 2 bases from V and 3 from J, leaving 8 bases between them. The CDR3 has 14 amino acids.

Study-level points and caveats: In the blood, most expanded thyroid clonotypes above 0.001 appeared as well.

This clonotype was sampled from a woman younger than 30 with Graves' hyperthyroidism. The gene calls are TRBV7-8 and TRBJ1-5; unclear D gene. Material for sequencing was peripheral blood or thyroid tissue (not recorded which). CDR3 sequence: CASSLSPINQPQHF. In nucleotides, the CDR3 is TGTGCCAGCAGCTTAAGTCCTATCAATCAGCCCCAGCATTTT.